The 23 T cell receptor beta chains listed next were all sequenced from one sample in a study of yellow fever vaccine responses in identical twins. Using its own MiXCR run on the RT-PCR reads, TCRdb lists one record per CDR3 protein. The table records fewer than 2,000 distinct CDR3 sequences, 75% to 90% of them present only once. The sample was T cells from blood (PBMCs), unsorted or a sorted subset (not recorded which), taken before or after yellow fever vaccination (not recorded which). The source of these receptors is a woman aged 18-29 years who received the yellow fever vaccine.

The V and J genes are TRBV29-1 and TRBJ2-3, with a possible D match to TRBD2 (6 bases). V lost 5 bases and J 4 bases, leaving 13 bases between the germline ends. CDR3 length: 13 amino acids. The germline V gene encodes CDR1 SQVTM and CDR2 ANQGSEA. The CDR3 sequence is CSVKPAGSDTQYF. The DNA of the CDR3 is TGCAGCGTTAAACCCGCGGGATCAGATACGCAGTATTTT.

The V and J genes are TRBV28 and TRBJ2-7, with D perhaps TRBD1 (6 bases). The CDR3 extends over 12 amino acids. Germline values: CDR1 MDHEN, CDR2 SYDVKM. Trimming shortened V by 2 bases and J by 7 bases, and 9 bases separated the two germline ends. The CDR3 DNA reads TGTGCCAGCAGTTTACAGGGGCGGGAGCAGTACTTC. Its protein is CASSLQGREQYF.

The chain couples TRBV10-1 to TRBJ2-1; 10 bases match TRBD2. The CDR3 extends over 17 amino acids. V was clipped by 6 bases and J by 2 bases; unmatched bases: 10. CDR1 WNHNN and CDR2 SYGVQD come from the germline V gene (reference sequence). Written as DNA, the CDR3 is TGCGCCAGCAGCGCTAAAGGAGCGGGAGGGGCCTACAATGAGCAGTTCTTC. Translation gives CASSAKGAGGAYNEQFF.

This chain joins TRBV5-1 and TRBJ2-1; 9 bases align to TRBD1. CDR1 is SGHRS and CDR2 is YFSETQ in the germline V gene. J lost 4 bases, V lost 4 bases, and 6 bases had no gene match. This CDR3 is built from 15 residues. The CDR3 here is CASSPMGQGYNEQFF. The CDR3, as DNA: TGCGCCAGCAGCCCTATGGGACAGGGATACAATGAGCAGTTCTTC.

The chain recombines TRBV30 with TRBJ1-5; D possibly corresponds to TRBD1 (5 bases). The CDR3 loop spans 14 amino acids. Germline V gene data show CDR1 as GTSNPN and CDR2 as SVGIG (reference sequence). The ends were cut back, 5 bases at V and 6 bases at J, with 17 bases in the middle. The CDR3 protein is CAWAPAGDAQPQHF. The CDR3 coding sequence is TGTGCCTGGGCCCCTGCGGGGGACGCTCAGCCCCAGCATTTT.

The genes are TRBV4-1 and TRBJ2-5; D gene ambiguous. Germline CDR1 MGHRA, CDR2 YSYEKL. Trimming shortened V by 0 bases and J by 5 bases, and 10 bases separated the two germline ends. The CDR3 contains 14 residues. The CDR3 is CASSQDRRMETQYF. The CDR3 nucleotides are TGCGCCAGCAGCCAAGATCGTCGTATGGAGACCCAGTACTTC.

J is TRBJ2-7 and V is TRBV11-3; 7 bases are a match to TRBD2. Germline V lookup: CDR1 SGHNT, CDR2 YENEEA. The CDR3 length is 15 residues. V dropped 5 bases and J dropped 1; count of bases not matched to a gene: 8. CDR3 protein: CASSPDSSGSYEQYF. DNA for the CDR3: TGTGCCAGCAGCCCGGATTCTAGCGGATCCTACGAGCAGTACTTC.

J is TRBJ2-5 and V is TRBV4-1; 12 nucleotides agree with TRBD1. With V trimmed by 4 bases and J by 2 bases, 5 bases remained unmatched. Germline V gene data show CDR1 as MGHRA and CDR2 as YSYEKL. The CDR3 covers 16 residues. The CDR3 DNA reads TGCGCCAGCAGCCTTCGGGACAGGGGGCTTCAAGAGACCCAGTACTTC. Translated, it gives CASSLRDRGLQETQYF.

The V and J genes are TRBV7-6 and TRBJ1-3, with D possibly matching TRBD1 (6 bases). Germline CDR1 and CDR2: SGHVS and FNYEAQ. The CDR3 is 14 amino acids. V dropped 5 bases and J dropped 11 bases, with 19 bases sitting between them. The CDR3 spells CASSTRDNPNPIYF. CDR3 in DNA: TGTGCCAGCAGCACCCGGGACAACCCGAACCCCATATATTTT.

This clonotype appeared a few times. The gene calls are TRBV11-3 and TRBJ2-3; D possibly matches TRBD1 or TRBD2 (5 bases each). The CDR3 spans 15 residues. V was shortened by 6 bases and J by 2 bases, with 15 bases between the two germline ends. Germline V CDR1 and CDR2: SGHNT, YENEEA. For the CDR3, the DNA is TGTGCCAGCAGACCCGGGACGTTCCCCACAGATACGCAGTATTTT. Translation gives CASRPGTFPTDTQYF.

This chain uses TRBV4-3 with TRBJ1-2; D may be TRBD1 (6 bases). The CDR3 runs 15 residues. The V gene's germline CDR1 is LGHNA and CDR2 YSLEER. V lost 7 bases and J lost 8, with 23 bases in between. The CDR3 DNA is TGCGCCAGCACGCAAATCTCGGGGGGCCAAGGGGGCTACACCTTC. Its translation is CASTQISGGQGGYTF.

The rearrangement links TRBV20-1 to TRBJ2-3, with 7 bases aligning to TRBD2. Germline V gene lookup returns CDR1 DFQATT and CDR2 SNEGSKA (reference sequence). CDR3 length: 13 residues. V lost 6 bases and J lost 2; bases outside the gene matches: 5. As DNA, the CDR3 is TGCAGTGCGGTACTAGCGAACACAGATACGCAGTATTTT. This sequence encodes CSAVLANTDTQYF.

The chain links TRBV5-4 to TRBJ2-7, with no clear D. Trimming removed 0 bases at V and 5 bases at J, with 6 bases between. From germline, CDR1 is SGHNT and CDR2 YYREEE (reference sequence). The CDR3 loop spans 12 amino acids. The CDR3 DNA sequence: TGTGCCAGCAGCTTGGAATCGCACGAGCAGTACTTC. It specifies CASSLESHEQYF.

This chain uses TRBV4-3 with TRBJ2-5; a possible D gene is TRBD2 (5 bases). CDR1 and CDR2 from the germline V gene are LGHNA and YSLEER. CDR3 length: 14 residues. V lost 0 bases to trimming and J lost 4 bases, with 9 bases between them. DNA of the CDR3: TGCGCCAGCAGCCAAGATCGTCGGGGAGAGACCCAGTACTTC. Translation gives CASSQDRRGETQYF.

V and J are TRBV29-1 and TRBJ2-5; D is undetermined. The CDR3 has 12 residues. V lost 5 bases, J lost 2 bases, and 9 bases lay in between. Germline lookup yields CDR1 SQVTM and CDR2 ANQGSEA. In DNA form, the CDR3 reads TGCAGCGTTATACACCAACAAGAGACCCAGTACTTC. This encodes CSVIHQQETQYF.

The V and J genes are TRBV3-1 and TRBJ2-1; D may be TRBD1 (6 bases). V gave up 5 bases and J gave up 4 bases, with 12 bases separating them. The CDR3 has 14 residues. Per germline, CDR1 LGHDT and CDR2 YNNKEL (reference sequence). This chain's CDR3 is CASSGGPSYNEQFF. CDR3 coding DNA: TGTGCCAGCAGCGGGGGCCCTAGTTACAATGAGCAGTTCTTC.

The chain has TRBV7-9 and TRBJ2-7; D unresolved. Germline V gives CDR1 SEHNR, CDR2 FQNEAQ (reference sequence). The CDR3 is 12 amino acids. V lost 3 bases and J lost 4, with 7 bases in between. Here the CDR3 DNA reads TGTGCCAGCAGCTTTGCTTCATACGAGCAGTACTTC. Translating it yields CASSFASYEQYF.

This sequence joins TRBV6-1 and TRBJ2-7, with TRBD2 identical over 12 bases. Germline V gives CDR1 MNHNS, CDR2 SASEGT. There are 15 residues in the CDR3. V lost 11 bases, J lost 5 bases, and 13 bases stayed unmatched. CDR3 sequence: CAHRLKTSGSHEQYF. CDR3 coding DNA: TGTGCCCACAGACTCAAGACTAGCGGGAGCCACGAGCAGTACTTC.

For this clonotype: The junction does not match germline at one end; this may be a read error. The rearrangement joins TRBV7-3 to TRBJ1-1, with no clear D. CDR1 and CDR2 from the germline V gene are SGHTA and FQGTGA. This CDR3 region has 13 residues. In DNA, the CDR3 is TGTGCCAGCAGCGTAACAGAGAACACTGAAGCTTTCTTT. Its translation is CASSVTENTEAFF.

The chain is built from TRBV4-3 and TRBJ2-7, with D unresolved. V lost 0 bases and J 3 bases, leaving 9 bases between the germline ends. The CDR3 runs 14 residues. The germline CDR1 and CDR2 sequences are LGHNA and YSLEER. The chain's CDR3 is CASSQERLFYEQYF. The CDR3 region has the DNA TGCGCCAGCAGCCAAGAGCGTCTATTCTACGAGCAGTACTTC.

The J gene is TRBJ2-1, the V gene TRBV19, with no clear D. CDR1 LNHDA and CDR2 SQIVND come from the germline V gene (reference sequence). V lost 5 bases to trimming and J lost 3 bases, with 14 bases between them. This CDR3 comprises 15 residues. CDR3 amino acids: CASSSSMNYYNEQFF. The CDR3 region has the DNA TGTGCCAGTAGTTCCTCTATGAATTACTACAATGAGCAGTTCTTC. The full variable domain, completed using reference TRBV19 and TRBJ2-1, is DGGITQSPKYLFRKEGQNVTLSCEQNLNHDAMYWYRQDPGQGLRLIYYSQIVNDFQKGDIAEGYSVSREKKESFPLTVTSAQKNPTAFYLCASSSSMNYYNEQFFGPGTRLTVL.

CDR3 residues: CASSQGGQETQYF. In DNA form, the CDR3 reads TGCGCCAGCAGCCAAGGTGGCCAAGAGACCCAGTACTTC. The rearrangement links TRBV4-3 to TRBJ2-5; D is unclear. The V and J ends lost 1 base and 1 base respectively, with 4 bases between them. This CDR3 region has 13 residues. The germline gives CDR1 LGHNA, CDR2 YSLEER.

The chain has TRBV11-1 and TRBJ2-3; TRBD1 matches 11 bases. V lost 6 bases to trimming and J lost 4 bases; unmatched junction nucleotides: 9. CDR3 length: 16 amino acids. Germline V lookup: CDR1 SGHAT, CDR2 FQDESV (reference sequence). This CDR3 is CASSSPGTGGPDTQYF. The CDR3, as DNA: TGTGCCAGCAGTTCACCCGGGACAGGGGGTCCAGATACGCAGTATTTT.